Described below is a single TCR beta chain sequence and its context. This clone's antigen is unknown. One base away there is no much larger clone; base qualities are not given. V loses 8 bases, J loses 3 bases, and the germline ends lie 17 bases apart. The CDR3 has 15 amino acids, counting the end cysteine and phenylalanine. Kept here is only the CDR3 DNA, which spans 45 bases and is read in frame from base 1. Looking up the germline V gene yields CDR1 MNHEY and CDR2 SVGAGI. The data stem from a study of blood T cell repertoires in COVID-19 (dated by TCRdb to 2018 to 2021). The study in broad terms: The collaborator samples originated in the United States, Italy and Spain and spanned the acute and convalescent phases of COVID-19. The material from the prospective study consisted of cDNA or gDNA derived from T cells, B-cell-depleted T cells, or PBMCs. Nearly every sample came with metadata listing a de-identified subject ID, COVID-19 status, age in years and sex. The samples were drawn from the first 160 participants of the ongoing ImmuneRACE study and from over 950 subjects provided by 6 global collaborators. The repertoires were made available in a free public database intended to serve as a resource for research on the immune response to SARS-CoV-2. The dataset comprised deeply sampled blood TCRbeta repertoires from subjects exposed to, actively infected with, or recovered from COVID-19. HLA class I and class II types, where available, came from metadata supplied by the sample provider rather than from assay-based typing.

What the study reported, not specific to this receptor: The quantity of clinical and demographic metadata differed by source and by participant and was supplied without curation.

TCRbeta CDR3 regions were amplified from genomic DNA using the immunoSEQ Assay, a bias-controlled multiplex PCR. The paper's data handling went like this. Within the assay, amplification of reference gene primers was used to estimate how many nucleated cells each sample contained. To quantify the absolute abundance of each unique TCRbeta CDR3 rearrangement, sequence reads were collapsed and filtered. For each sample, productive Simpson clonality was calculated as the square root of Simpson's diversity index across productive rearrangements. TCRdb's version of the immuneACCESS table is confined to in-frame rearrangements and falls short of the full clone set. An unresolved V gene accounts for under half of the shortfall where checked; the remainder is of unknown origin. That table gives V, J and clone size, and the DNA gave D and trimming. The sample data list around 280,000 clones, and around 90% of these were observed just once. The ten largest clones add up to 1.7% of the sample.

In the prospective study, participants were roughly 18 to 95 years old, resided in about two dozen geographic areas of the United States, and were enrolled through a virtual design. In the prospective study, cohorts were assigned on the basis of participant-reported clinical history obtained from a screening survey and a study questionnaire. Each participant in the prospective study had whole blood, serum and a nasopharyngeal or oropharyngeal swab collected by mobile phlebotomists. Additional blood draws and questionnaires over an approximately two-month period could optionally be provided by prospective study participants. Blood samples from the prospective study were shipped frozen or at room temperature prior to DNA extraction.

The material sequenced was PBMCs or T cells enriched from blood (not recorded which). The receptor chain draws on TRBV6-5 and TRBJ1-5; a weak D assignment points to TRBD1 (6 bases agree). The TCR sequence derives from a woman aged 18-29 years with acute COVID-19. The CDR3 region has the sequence CASGEGGGFNQPQHF. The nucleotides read TGTGCCAGCGGCGAGGGAGGGGGATTCAATCAGCCCCAGCATTTT.